The 10 T cell receptor beta chains below come from one sample, sequenced in a study of response to subunit inactivated influenza vaccine. Each CDR3 protein is one row after TCRdb ran MiXCR on the RT-PCR reads. This sample carries roughly 780,000 distinct CDR3 sequences, about 18% of them seen once, and the ten largest clones take about a tenth. The input for sequencing was PBMCs from blood, taken more than 4 days after vaccination. These receptors were collected from a man over 45 who received an inactivated influenza vaccine.

With respect to this clonotype: At one end, the junction sequence differs from germline, possibly due to a read error. The chain carries TRBV7-9 and TRBJ1-5; the D is unclear. Germline V gene data show CDR1 as SEHNR and CDR2 as FQNEAQ (reference sequence). The CDR3 is 12 amino acids. The CDR3 region has the DNA TGTGCCAGCAGCTTCAATAATCCGCCCCAGCATTTT. Amino acid sequence: CASSFNNPPQHF.

This CDR3 reads CASSLVVAGLSEYF. Here the CDR3 DNA reads TGCGCCAGCAGCTTGGTGGTAGCGGGGCTATCTGAGTACTTC. V is TRBV5-1 and J is TRBJ2-5; 8 positions match TRBD2. The germline V gene has CDR1 SGHRS and CDR2 YFSETQ. Trimming removed 0 bases from V and 12 bases from J; junction bases left unmatched: 10. The CDR3 has 14 amino acids.

The chain uses TRBV5-3 and TRBJ2-7; D remains unclear. Being an ORF, TRBV5-3 has a function that is uncertain. The CDR3 is 14 amino acids. Trimming took 0 bases from V and 13 from J, leaving 20 bases between them. CDR3 DNA: TGTGCCAGAAGCTTGGCTCAGCCCTCCAGAGTCCATTACTTC. Its protein product is CARSLAQPSRVHYF.

Only a few counts were recorded for this clonotype. V and J are TRBV6-4 and TRBJ1-5; tentatively, D is TRBD1 (5 bases). Germline V lookup: CDR1 MRHNA, CDR2 SNTAGT. The CDR3 sequence is 14 residues long. The V gene lost 4 bases and the J gene lost 2 bases, with 9 bases spanning the gap. The chain's CDR3 is CASSVGAGNQPQHF. For the CDR3, the DNA is TGTGCCAGCAGTGTAGGGGCCGGCAATCAGCCCCAGCATTTT.

The chain combines TRBV12-3 or TRBV12-4 with TRBJ2-7, with TRBD2 matching 9 bases. CDR3 length equals 13 residues. J lost 5 bases, V lost 7 bases, and 6 bases had no gene match. The CDR3 spells CASTLGLAHEQYF. The CDR3 DNA is TGTGCCAGCACCCTGGGACTAGCCCACGAGCAGTACTTC.

The chain carries TRBV13 and TRBJ2-1; D might be TRBD1 or TRBD2, each matching 5 bases. Trimming removed 1 base at V and 8 bases at J, with 18 bases between. The CDR3 loop spans 16 amino acids. Per the germline V gene, CDR1 is PRHDT and CDR2 is FYEKMQ (reference sequence). This chain's CDR3 is CASSLERDPRRDEQFF. As DNA, the CDR3 is TGTGCCAGCAGCTTAGAACGGGACCCCCGTAGGGATGAGCAGTTCTTC.

Remarks on this clonotype: A much bigger clone sits one base away, suggesting this may be a read error. The V gene is TRBV10-3, the J gene TRBJ2-7; D gene unclear. Germline-derived CDR1 and CDR2 are ENHRY and SYGVKD. Trimming pared 4 bases from V and 3 bases from J, leaving 4 bases between. The CDR3 spans 11 residues. The chain's CDR3 is CAISGYYEQYF. CDR3 sequence (DNA): TGTGCCATCAGTGGCTACTACGAGCAGTACTTC.

A few counts support this clonotype. The chain joins TRBV12-3 or TRBV12-4 to TRBJ2-1; TRBD1 or TRBD2 may be the D gene (5 bases each). V was shortened by 7 bases and J by 8 bases, with 30 bases between the two germline ends. There are 18 residues in the CDR3. The CDR3 region is CASTKGIRTGMQRDEQFF. As DNA, the CDR3 is TGTGCCAGCACCAAGGGGATTCGCACGGGGATGCAACGTGATGAGCAGTTCTTC.

The CDR3 DNA follows: TGTGCCAGCAGGGAACCGGACAGGGGGCGCAGAGGGGAGCTGTTTTTT. Residues: CASREPDRGRRGELFF. This chain uses TRBV6-1 with TRBJ2-2; TRBD1 agrees at 11 bases. CDR1 and CDR2 from the germline V gene are MNHNS and SASEGT. With V trimmed by 6 bases and J by 8 bases, 11 bases remained unmatched. The CDR3 loop spans 16 amino acids.

In its sample, this clonotype was seen a few times. The chain couples TRBV7-6 to TRBJ2-3; no reliable D call. The V and J ends lost 0 bases and 0 bases respectively, with 10 bases between them. The CDR3 is made up of 16 amino acids. CDR1 and CDR2 from the germline V gene are SGHVS and FNYEAQ. The CDR3 region is CASSLASGFSTDTQYF. The CDR3 coding sequence is TGTGCCAGCAGCTTAGCCTCCGGATTTAGCACAGATACGCAGTATTTT.